These 26 T cell receptor beta chains originate from one sample sequenced in a study of PD-1 blockade in classical Hodgkin lymphoma. Noted time point: cycle 4 day 1 (C4D1), after 5 to 7 weeks of nivolumab. Each of the patients experienced relapse following autologous stem cell transplantation, and their brentuximab vedotin exposure differed. Thawed PBMCs underwent magnetic negative selection to obtain purified CD8+ T cells. Measured with immunoSEQ multiplex PCR; TCRdb has only the in-frame clones, and not every one. This sample carries about 9,900 clones, over 70% of them seen once, and the ten largest clones take more than 8.5%. The sequenced sample was CD8+ T cells from blood, obtained before the fourth cycle of nivolumab. These receptor sequences come from a human donor with classical Hodgkin lymphoma.

The V gene is TRBV6-1, the J gene TRBJ2-7, with TRBD2 matching over 8 bases. V shed 6 bases and J 5 bases; nucleotides not matched to a gene: 6. Germline V gene lookup returns CDR1 MNHNS and CDR2 SASEGT. The CDR3 runs to 13 residues. The DNA for the CDR3 is TGTGCCAGCAGCCCCGGGGGGGGAAACGAGCAGTACTTC. Its translation is CASSPGGGNEQYF.

This clone was recorded only once. The V gene is TRBV6-5, the J gene TRBJ2-7, with D perhaps TRBD2 (6 bases). V lost 7 bases and J lost 2, with 18 bases in between. Germline V gene sequence: CDR1 MNHEY, CDR2 SVGAGI. The CDR3 loop spans 15 amino acids. This CDR3 reads CASKLRDGYTYEQYF. In DNA, the CDR3 is TGTGCCAGCAAATTGCGGGACGGCTATACCTACGAGCAGTACTTC.

This sequence joins TRBV7-2 and TRBJ2-7; possibly TRBD1 or TRBD2 for D (6 bases each). CDR3 length: 16 amino acids. Trimming took off 5 bases at V and 0 bases at J, with 17 bases between the two ends. The V gene's germline CDR1 is SGHTA and CDR2 FQGNSA. The CDR3 reads CASSPPRGVRSYEQYF. CDR3 nucleotides: TGTGCCAGCAGCCCCCCGAGGGGGGTTCGCTCCTACGAGCAGTACTTC.

This clone was recorded only once. V and J are TRBV28 and TRBJ2-5, with 9 bases identical to TRBD2. The V gene's germline CDR1 is MDHEN and CDR2 SYDVKM. With 3 bases clipped from V and 3 bases from J, the junction kept 8 bases outside the gene matches. This CDR3 region has 16 residues. The CDR3 here is CASSFLSGRWEETQYF. The CDR3 coding sequence is TGTGCCAGCAGTTTTCTGAGCGGGAGGTGGGAAGAGACCCAGTACTTC.

This chain connects TRBV6-1 to TRBJ1-2, with D possibly being TRBD1 (5 bases). CDR1 is MNHNS and CDR2 is SASEGT in the germline V gene. Trimming removed 1 base from V and 5 bases from J, with 14 bases in between. This CDR3 spans 15 amino acids. In DNA form, the CDR3 reads TGTGCCAGCAGTGAAGTGCAGGAGGAGGGGTATGGCTACACCTTC. It translates to CASSEVQEEGYGYTF.

This chain connects TRBV6-6 to TRBJ2-7; weak D call: TRBD2 (6 bases). V dropped 8 bases and J dropped 2 bases, with 13 bases sitting between them. Looked up from germline, CDR1 is MNHNY and CDR2 is SVGAGI (reference sequence). CDR3 length equals 13 residues. As DNA, the CDR3 is TGTGCCAGCCAGGGACTTCCGACCTACGAGCAGTACTTC. Encoded protein: CASQGLPTYEQYF.

V usage is TRBV9 and J usage is TRBJ1-6; D is possibly TRBD1 (5 bases). CDR1 and CDR2 from the germline V gene are SGDLS and YYNGEE. V was pared by 2 bases and J by 10 bases, with 19 bases between. The CDR3 is 16 residues long. CDR3 DNA sequence: TGTGCCAGCAGCGTGTCCGGGACCGCTTCAAGATCACCCCTCCACTTT. Translation gives CASSVSGTASRSPLHF.

The chain couples TRBV5-1 to TRBJ1-4; D not resolved. V was clipped by 4 bases and J by 2 bases, with 9 bases between them. The CDR3 has 14 residues. Germline loops: CDR1 SGHRS, CDR2 YFSETQ. In DNA form, the CDR3 reads TGCGCCAGCAGCCAAGACTGGACTAATGAAAAACTGTTTTTT. It yields the protein CASSQDWTNEKLFF.

This sequence joins TRBV2 and TRBJ1-1; TRBD1 aligns across 7 bases. The V gene's germline CDR1 is SNHLY and CDR2 FYNNEI. J gave up 0 bases and V 5 bases, and 3 bases lay outside the gene matches. The CDR3 runs 14 residues. The CDR3 DNA follows: TGTGCCAGCAGTTCAGGGGGATTGAACACTGAAGCTTTCTTT. It is translated as CASSSGGLNTEAFF.

DNA for the CDR3: TGTGCCAGCAGCGTAGACGGGGTGCGGGCAGATACGCAGTATTTT. Its translation: CASSVDGVRADTQYF. The genes are TRBV9 and TRBJ2-3; D may be TRBD2 (5 bases). The CDR3 contains 15 residues. V was cut by 0 bases and J by 4 bases, with 12 bases left in between. Germline CDR1 SGDLS, CDR2 YYNGEE.

V and J are TRBV28 and TRBJ2-7, with 7 positions matching TRBD2. The CDR3 is made up of 13 amino acids. J was trimmed by 6 bases and V by 5 bases; bases with no gene match: 7. Germline CDR1 reads MDHEN; CDR2 reads SYDVKM. CDR3 in DNA: TGTGCCAGCAGTCACGGACTAGTAAGCGAGCAGTACTTC. Translation: CASSHGLVSEQYF. Full variable domain (rest looked up from reference TRBV28 and TRBJ2-7): DVKVTQSSRYLVKRTGEKVFLECVQDMDHENMFWYRQDPGLGLRLIYFSYDVKMKEKGDIPEGYSVSREKKERFSLILESASTNQTSMYLCASSHGLVSEQYFGPGTRLTVT.

The chain combines TRBV7-2 with TRBJ2-1; no reliable D call. This CDR3 contains 15 residues. The V and J ends lost 5 bases and 0 bases respectively, with 11 bases between them. Germline assignment: CDR1 SGHTA and CDR2 FQGNSA. The CDR3 sequence is CASSLTPTSYNEQFF. The CDR3 nucleotides are TGTGCCAGCAGCCTGACTCCCACCTCCTACAATGAGCAGTTCTTC.

The rearrangement links TRBV9 to TRBJ2-2; the match to TRBD2 covers 8 bases. Germline values: CDR1 SGDLS, CDR2 YYNGEE. This CDR3 comprises 15 residues. With V trimmed by 0 bases and J by 4 bases, 2 bases remained unmatched. The CDR3 reads CASSVDGRATGELFF. Written as DNA, the CDR3 is TGTGCCAGCAGCGTAGACGGGAGGGCCACCGGGGAGCTGTTTTTT.

This chain connects TRBV4-1 to TRBJ2-1; 10 bases map to TRBD1. CDR3 length: 16 amino acids. From germline, CDR1 is MGHRA and CDR2 YSYEKL. Trimming at V came to 5 bases and at J to 7 bases, leaving 11 bases not matched to a gene. CDR3 in amino acids: CASSFRGQGVGNEQFF. DNA for the CDR3: TGCGCCAGCAGCTTTCGCGGACAGGGGGTTGGTAATGAGCAGTTCTTC.

V is TRBV6-1 and J is TRBJ2-1, with 10 bases lining up with TRBD2. Germline CDR1 is MNHNS and CDR2 is SASEGT. The length of the CDR3 is 15 residues. The V segment lost 5 bases and the J segment 4 bases; nucleotides outside the gene matches: 5. The CDR3 nucleotides are TGTGCCAGCAGTTCCGGGACTAGCGCTTACAATGAGCAGTTCTTC. It yields the protein CASSSGTSAYNEQFF.

This chain connects TRBV7-8 to TRBJ1-4; TRBD1 matches at 7 bases. CDR1 SGHVS and CDR2 FQNEAQ come from the germline V gene. CDR3 length equals 13 residues. Trimming cost V 5 bases and J 7 bases; bases outside gene matches: 4. CDR3 amino acids: CASSTYRGEKLFF. Written as DNA, the CDR3 is TGTGCCAGCAGCACCTACAGGGGTGAAAAACTGTTTTTT.

V gene TRBV6-1 combines with J gene TRBJ2-7; TRBD1 aligns across 8 bases. With V trimmed by 8 bases and J by 3 bases, 9 bases remained unmatched. The CDR3 loop spans 14 amino acids. In germline, CDR1 is MNHNS, CDR2 SASEGT. CDR3 in amino acids: CASYSGTGFYEQYF. The CDR3, as DNA: TGTGCCAGCTACTCCGGGACAGGCTTCTACGAGCAGTACTTC.

V and J are TRBV2 and TRBJ1-1; tentative D call: TRBD1 (6 bases). V was pared by 4 bases and J by 1 base, with 22 bases between. The germline gives CDR1 SNHLY, CDR2 FYNNEI. This CDR3 spans 18 amino acids. The CDR3, as DNA: TGTGCCAGCAGTGTAGTTTCAGGGGTCCCCGCCCCGAACACTGAAGCTTTCTTT. Its protein product is CASSVVSGVPAPNTEAFF.

The chain joins TRBV7-9 to TRBJ2-3; 8 positions agree with TRBD1. CDR1 and CDR2 from the germline V gene are SEHNR and FQNEAQ (reference sequence). Losses at the gene ends were 5 bases for V and 2 bases for J; bases not matched to a gene: 9. This CDR3 contains 16 residues. The CDR3 loop is CASSPWTGFDTDTQYF. The CDR3 DNA sequence: TGTGCCAGCAGCCCTTGGACAGGGTTTGACACAGATACGCAGTATTTT.

This clone has just a few counts. This chain links TRBV2 with TRBJ1-1, with D perhaps matching TRBD1 (6 bases). Trimming pared 6 bases from V and 4 bases from J, leaving 12 bases between. Per germline, CDR1 SNHLY and CDR2 FYNNEI. CDR3 length: 13 amino acids. This chain's CDR3 is CASSRTAGTEAFF. CDR3 bases: TGTGCCAGCAGCCGGACAGCCGGCACTGAAGCTTTCTTT.

The J gene is TRBJ1-4, the V gene TRBV4-3; 8 bases align to TRBD1. In germline, CDR1 is LGHNA, CDR2 YSLEER. This CDR3 is built from 19 residues. V was clipped by 0 bases and J by 2 bases; unmatched bases: 11. In nucleotides, the CDR3 is TGCGCCAGCAGCCAAGAGGCAGGGGGCAGGGTGGGGACTAATGAAAAACTGTTTTTT. Translation: CASSQEAGGRVGTNEKLFF.

Notes on this clone: An end of the junction does not agree with germline; a read error may underlie this. The rearrangement links TRBV5-1 to TRBJ2-5, with TRBD1 matching over 10 bases. The germline V gene encodes CDR1 SGHRS and CDR2 YFSETQ. The CDR3 runs to 16 residues. CDR3 coding DNA: TGCGCCAGCAGCCCCGGGACAGGGGCCCTCCAAAAGACCCAGTACTTC. Its translation: CASSPGTGALQKTQYF.

A note on this clone: At one boundary the junction diverges from the germline segment, which might be a read error. The same CDR3 is also encoded by other DNA sequences in this sample. V is TRBV6-5 and J is TRBJ2-7; 9 bases match TRBD1. Germline V gene lookup returns CDR1 MNHEY and CDR2 SVGAGI. The CDR3 loop spans 15 amino acids. The CDR3, as DNA: TGTGCCAGCAGCTACTCTGGGACAGGGACTTACGAGCAGTACTTC. Translated: CASSYSGTGTYEQYF.

J is TRBJ1-6 and V is TRBV5-6, with D unresolved. V shed 0 bases and J shed 8 bases, with 12 bases lying between them. CDR1 and CDR2 from the germline V gene are SGHDT and YYEEEE. The CDR3 totals 15 residues. The chain's CDR3 is CASSLEENLDSPLHF. The CDR3 bases are TGTGCCAGCAGCTTGGAGGAGAACCTTGATTCACCCCTCCACTTT.

The chain has TRBV5-1 and TRBJ1-1; no reliable D call. Germline CDR1 reads SGHRS; CDR2 reads YFSETQ. V was shortened by 4 bases and J by 0 bases, with 7 bases between the two germline ends. The CDR3 spans 13 residues. CDR3 in amino acids: CASSQSLNTEAFF. The DNA of the CDR3 is TGCGCCAGCAGCCAGAGCCTGAACACTGAAGCTTTCTTT.

The chain recombines TRBV7-2 with TRBJ2-7, with D possibly matching TRBD2 (5 bases). Between the trimmed V and J ends, which lost 2 bases and 2 bases, there was a span of 10 bases. CDR3 size: 14 residues. In germline, CDR1 is SGHTA, CDR2 FQGNSA. The CDR3 DNA is TGTGCCAGCAGCTTAAAGGACTCGCCCTACGAGCAGTACTTC. Translating gives CASSLKDSPYEQYF.